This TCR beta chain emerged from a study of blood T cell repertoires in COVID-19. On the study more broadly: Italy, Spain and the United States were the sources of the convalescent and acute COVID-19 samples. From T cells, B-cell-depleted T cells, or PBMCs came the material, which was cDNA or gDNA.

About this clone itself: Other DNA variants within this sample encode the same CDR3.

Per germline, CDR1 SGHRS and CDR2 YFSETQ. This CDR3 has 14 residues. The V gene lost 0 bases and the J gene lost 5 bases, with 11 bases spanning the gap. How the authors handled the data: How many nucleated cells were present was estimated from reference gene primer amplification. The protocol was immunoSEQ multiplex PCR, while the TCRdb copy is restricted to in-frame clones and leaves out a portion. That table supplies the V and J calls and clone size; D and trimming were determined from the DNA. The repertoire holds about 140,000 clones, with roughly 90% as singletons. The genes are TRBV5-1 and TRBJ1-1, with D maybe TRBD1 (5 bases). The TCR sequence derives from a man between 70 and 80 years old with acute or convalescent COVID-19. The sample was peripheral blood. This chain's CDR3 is CASSLGQGGTEAFF. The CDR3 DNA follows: TGCGCCAGCAGCTTGGGTCAGGGAGGGACTGAAGCTTTCTTT. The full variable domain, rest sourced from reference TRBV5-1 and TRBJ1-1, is KAGVTQTPRYLIKTRGQQVTLSCSPISGHRSVSWYQQTPGQGLQFLFEYFSETQRNKGNFPGRFSGRQFSNSRSEMNVSTLELGDSALYLCASSLGQGGTEAFFGQGTRLTVV.